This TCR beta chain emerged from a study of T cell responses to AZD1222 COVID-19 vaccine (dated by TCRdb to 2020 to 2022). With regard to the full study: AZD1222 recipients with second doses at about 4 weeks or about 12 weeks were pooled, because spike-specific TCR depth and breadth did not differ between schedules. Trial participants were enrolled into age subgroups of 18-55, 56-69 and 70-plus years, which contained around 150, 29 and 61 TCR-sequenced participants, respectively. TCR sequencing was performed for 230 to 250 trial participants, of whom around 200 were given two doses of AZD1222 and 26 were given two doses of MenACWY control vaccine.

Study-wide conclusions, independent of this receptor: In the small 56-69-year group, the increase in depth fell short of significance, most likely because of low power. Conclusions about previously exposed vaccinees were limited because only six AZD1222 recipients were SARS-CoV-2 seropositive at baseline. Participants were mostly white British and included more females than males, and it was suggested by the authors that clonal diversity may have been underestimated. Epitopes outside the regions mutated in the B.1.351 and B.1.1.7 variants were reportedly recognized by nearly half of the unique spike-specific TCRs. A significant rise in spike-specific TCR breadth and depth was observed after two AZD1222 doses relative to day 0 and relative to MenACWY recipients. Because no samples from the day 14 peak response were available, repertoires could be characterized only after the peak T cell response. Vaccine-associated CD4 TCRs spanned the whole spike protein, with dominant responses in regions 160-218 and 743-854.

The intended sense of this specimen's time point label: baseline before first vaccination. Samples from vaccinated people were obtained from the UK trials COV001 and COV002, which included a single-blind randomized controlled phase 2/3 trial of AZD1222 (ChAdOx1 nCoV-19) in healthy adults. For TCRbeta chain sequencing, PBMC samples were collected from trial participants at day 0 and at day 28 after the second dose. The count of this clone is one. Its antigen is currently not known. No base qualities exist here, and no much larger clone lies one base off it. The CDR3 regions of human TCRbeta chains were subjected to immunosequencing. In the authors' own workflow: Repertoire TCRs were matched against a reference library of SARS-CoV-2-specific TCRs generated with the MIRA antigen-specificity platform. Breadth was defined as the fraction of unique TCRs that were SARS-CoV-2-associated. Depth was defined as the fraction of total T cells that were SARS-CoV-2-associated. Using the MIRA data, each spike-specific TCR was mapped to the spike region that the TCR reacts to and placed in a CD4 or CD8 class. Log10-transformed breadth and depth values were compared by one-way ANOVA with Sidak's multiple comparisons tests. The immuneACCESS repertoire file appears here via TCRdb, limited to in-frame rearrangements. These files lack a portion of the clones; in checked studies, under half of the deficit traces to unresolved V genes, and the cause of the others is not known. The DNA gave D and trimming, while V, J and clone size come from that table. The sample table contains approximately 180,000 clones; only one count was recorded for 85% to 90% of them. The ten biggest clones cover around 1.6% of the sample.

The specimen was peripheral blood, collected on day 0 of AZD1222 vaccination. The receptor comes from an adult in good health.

The bases read TGTGCCAGCAGCTTGGATTCTCGCGGACTCTCCAATACTTATGGCTACACCTTC. It encodes CASSLDSRGLSNTYGYTF. The rearranged segments are TRBV5-4 and TRBJ1-2; the D gene is not confidently resolved. The germline V gene encodes CDR1 SGHNT and CDR2 YYREEE (reference sequence). The V end loses 0 bases and the J end loses 5 bases, and a stretch of 23 bases separates them. From cysteine to phenylalanine, the CDR3 is 18 amino acids long. Just the 54-base CDR3 DNA is kept, in frame starting at base 1.